The 3 T cell receptor beta chains below were found in one sample sequenced in a study of T cell changes during pregnancy in multiple sclerosis. Clones were sequenced by immunoSEQ multiplex PCR, and TCRdb holds only the in-frame ones, with some missing. Counted here are about 89,000 clones, roughly 94% occurring once; the ten biggest clones make up approximately 1.6%. This sample comprised peripheral blood, obtained after pregnancy. The receptor source for this set is a female donor in good health, enrolled as a control in a pregnancy study.

The chain joins TRBV6-1 to TRBJ1-1, with D uncertain. The CDR3 extends over 15 amino acids. Per the germline V gene, CDR1 is MNHNS and CDR2 is SASEGT. Trimming left V 7 bases short and J 1 base short, with 16 bases between. As DNA, the CDR3 is TGTGCCAGCAAGGTCATGGAGGAGGGGAACACTGAAGCTTTCTTT. This sequence encodes CASKVMEEGNTEAFF.

The genes are TRBV29-1 and TRBJ1-1; D might be TRBD1 (5 bases). Trimming took 4 bases from V and 6 from J, leaving 18 bases between them. Germline CDR1 is SQVTM and CDR2 is ANQGSEA. This CDR3 contains 14 residues. The CDR3 is CSVGFGGNRAEAFF. CDR3 sequence (DNA): TGCAGCGTTGGATTTGGGGGGAATCGGGCTGAAGCTTTCTTT.

The chain has TRBV5-4 and TRBJ2-1, with 12 bases that match TRBD2. The CDR3 runs to 18 residues. Germline V gene data show CDR1 as SGHNT and CDR2 as YYREEE (reference sequence). The V and J ends lost 4 bases and 0 bases, in that order; junction bases with no gene match: 8. Here the CDR3 reads CASSRLAGGSSSYNEQFF. The CDR3 region has the DNA TGTGCCAGCAGCCGCCTAGCGGGAGGGTCCAGCTCCTACAATGAGCAGTTCTTC.